Following are 17 T cell receptor beta chains from one sample sequenced in a study of OX40 agonist ivuxolimab in advanced cancers. Generated by immunoSEQ multiplex PCR, the TCRdb table keeps only in-frame clones and is missing some. Among tens of thousands of clones listed, about 93% were seen once. The sample here was CD4+ or CD8+ T cells sorted from blood, taken in a trial of the OX40 agonist ivuxolimab. These receptors originate from an adult with an advanced solid tumor such as melanoma, head and neck, liver or kidney cancer.

The chain uses TRBV4-3 and TRBJ2-7; perhaps D is TRBD1 or TRBD2 (6 bases each). V lost 4 bases, J lost 3 bases, and 10 bases lay in between. The CDR3 is made up of 13 amino acids. CDR1 and CDR2 from the germline V gene are LGHNA and YSLEER. The CDR3 loop is CASSLEGGYEQYF. The CDR3 bases are TGCGCCAGCAGCCTAGAGGGGGGCTACGAGCAGTACTTC.

The chain employs TRBV5-1 and TRBJ2-1, with TRBD2 identical over 11 bases. Germline CDR1 is SGHRS and CDR2 is YFSETQ. V trimming: 3 bases; J trimming: 5 bases; junction bases outside the gene matches: 4. The CDR3 sequence is 15 residues long. The DNA for the CDR3 is TGCGCCAGCAGCTCGGGGACTAGCGGAAACAATGAGCAGTTCTTC. This codes for CASSSGTSGNNEQFF.

The rearrangement joins TRBV5-6 to TRBJ1-3; no firm D call. Germline V gives CDR1 SGHDT, CDR2 YYEEEE. Trimming cost V 4 bases and J 7 bases, with 9 bases left between them. This CDR3 spans 12 amino acids. The DNA of the CDR3 is TGTGCCAGCAGCCCCGGACTGAACACCATATATTTT. Translation gives CASSPGLNTIYF.

The chain is built from TRBV18 and TRBJ1-4; no clear D gene. V gave up 2 bases and J gave up 5 bases, with 12 bases separating them. CDR3 size: 15 residues. The V gene's germline CDR1 is KGHSH and CDR2 LQKENI. The CDR3 spells CASSPFEGRNEKLFF. The CDR3 DNA reads as TGTGCCAGCTCACCATTTGAGGGCAGAAATGAAAAACTGTTTTTT. Filled out from reference TRBV18 and TRBJ1-4, the complete variable domain reads NAGVMQNPRHLVRRRGQEARLRCSPMKGHSHVYWYRQLPEEGLKFMVYLQKENIIDESGMPKERFSAEFPKEGPSILRIQQVVRGDSAAYFCASSPFEGRNEKLFFGSGTQLSVL.

V usage is TRBV5-1 and J usage is TRBJ2-3; 7 nucleotides line up with TRBD2. V was pared by 1 base and J by 4 bases, with 9 bases of the junction left unmatched. Germline CDR1 SGHRS, CDR2 YFSETQ. The CDR3 runs 16 residues. The CDR3 sequence is CASSLTAGVSPDTQYF. The CDR3 nucleotides are TGCGCCAGCAGCTTGACTGCGGGAGTATCCCCAGATACGCAGTATTTT.

This clone occurred once. The J gene is TRBJ2-3, the V gene TRBV7-7, with D perhaps TRBD2 (6 bases). This CDR3 region has 14 residues. Germline V gives CDR1 SSHAT, CDR2 FNYEAQ (reference sequence). Trimming took off 4 bases at V and 0 bases at J, with 8 bases between the two ends. CDR3 sequence: CASSSGLSTDTQYF. CDR3 nucleotides: TGTGCCAGCAGCTCCGGACTAAGCACAGATACGCAGTATTTT.

The chain links TRBV9 to TRBJ1-2; TRBD1 might be the D (5 bases). V gave up 1 base and J gave up 4 bases, with 11 bases separating them. Germline lookup yields CDR1 SGDLS and CDR2 YYNGEE. This CDR3 has 14 amino acids. For the CDR3, the DNA is TGTGCCAGCAGCGTATACGCGCAGGGCTATGGCTACACCTTC. Translation gives CASSVYAQGYGYTF.

The rearrangement links TRBV6-5 to TRBJ1-2, with D unclear. Trimming removed 0 bases at V and 5 bases at J, with 10 bases between. The germline gives CDR1 MNHEY, CDR2 SVGAGI. The CDR3 is 14 amino acids. The CDR3 here is CASSYSFGDYGYTF. For the CDR3, the DNA is TGTGCCAGCAGTTACTCCTTCGGAGATTATGGCTACACCTTC.

This chain uses TRBV30 with TRBJ1-4; D unresolved. Per germline, CDR1 GTSNPN and CDR2 SVGIG (reference sequence). The V and J ends lost 4 bases and 4 bases respectively, with 13 bases between them. There are 14 residues in the CDR3. CDR3: CAWTKLLDNEKLFF. The CDR3 DNA reads TGTGCCTGGACTAAGCTGCTTGATAATGAAAAACTGTTTTTT.

The CDR3 sequence is CASSLTQGRHTEAFF. Written as DNA, the CDR3 is TGTGCCAGTAGCCTCACACAGGGGAGACATACTGAAGCTTTCTTT. The chain couples TRBV19 to TRBJ1-1; 7 bases map to TRBD1. The germline CDR1 and CDR2 sequences are LNHDA and SQIVND (reference sequence). The CDR3 is made up of 15 amino acids. Unmatched junction bases numbered 12, after V lost 6 bases and J lost 5 bases.

This clone has only a few counts. The chain combines TRBV6-5 with TRBJ2-1; D might be TRBD1 (6 bases). The germline V gene encodes CDR1 MNHEY and CDR2 SVGAGI. This CDR3 spans 15 amino acids. Trimming took off 6 bases at V and 7 bases at J, with 19 bases between the two ends. In nucleotides, the CDR3 is TGTGCCAGCAGCCTCGAGGCGGCAGGGGCGAATGAGCAGTTCTTC. The encoded protein is CASSLEAAGANEQFF.

The CDR3 protein is CASSATSGSRHEQFF. The CDR3 DNA is TGTGCCAGCAGTGCAACTAGCGGGAGCAGGCATGAGCAGTTCTTC. J is TRBJ2-1 and V is TRBV6-1; TRBD2 matches at 11 bases. The junction had 7 bases not matched to a gene; V was cut back by 4 bases and J by 8 bases. CDR3 length: 15 amino acids. Per the germline V gene, CDR1 is MNHNS and CDR2 is SASEGT.

The chain couples TRBV5-6 to TRBJ2-1, with TRBD2 as a possible D gene (6 bases). This CDR3 is built from 15 residues. Trimming took 7 bases from V and 1 from J, leaving 15 bases between them. Germline V CDR1 and CDR2: SGHDT, YYEEEE. Written as DNA, the CDR3 is TGTGCCAGCGGCGGGACTCCGGGGTCCTACAATGAGCAGTTCTTC. This translates into CASGGTPGSYNEQFF.

This chain joins TRBV2 and TRBJ2-2, with a possible D match to TRBD1 (6 bases). This CDR3 has 15 residues. CDR1 is SNHLY, CDR2 FYNNEI, per germline. The V end was cut by 5 bases, the J end by 8 bases, with 18 bases between. CDR3 amino acids: CASSLLGARGGELFF. The CDR3 DNA follows: TGTGCCAGCAGTCTTCTGGGGGCCCGGGGAGGGGAGCTGTTTTTT.

V is TRBV7-2 and J is TRBJ1-1, with 7 bases matching TRBD1. Germline assignment: CDR1 SGHTA and CDR2 FQGNSA. The CDR3 spans 18 residues. V gave up 5 bases and J gave up 0 bases; unmatched junction bases: 15. CDR3 residues: CASSPRTGLRALNTEAFF. CDR3 sequence (DNA): TGTGCCAGCAGCCCCCGGACAGGCCTCAGGGCGCTGAACACTGAAGCTTTCTTT.

In this sample, this clone turned up a few times. The CDR3 DNA is TGTGCCAGCACCTCTTCCGGACCCTACGAGCAGTACTTC. Its translation is CASTSSGPYEQYF. V is TRBV7-9 and J is TRBJ2-7; unclear D gene. The CDR3 runs to 13 residues. V was cut by 7 bases and J by 2 bases, with 12 bases left in between. CDR1 SEHNR and CDR2 FQNEAQ come from the germline V gene (reference sequence).

The CDR3 is CASTPLGGSSTDTQYF. CDR3 nucleotides: TGCGCCAGCACCCCACTCGGCGGGAGTAGCACAGATACGCAGTATTTT. The chain links TRBV5-1 to TRBJ2-3, with 7 bases lining up with TRBD2. The CDR3 is 16 residues long. Looked up from germline, CDR1 is SGHRS and CDR2 is YFSETQ. Germline trimming cut 6 bases from V and 0 bases from J; bases unmatched to any gene: 10.